This T cell receptor beta chain was sequenced during a study of human CD8 memory T cell subsets. A word on this clonotype: The antigen is undetermined.

The CDR3 is made up of 15 amino acids. The V gene's germline CDR1 is SGHTA and CDR2 FQGTGA. Study-wide results and limits: T cells showing similarly high diversity were the stem-like memory and precursor exhausted cells, not the effector memory cells. In stem-like memory T cells, Chao1 estimates suggested more diversity than in precursor exhausted T cells.

Healthy donors' buffy coats yielded the PBMC. TCR beta libraries were made by UMI-labeled 5' RACE. No DNA is given; TCRdb re-called the 5' RACE reads and lists each CDR3 protein once. This sample's table has 5,000 or so distinct CDR3 sequences. The V and J genes are TRBV7-3 and TRBJ2-2; there is no DNA to check the TCRdb D call of TRBD1. The TCR was taken from a human donor in good health. Sequencing was done on a sample of CD8+ T cells from PBMCs. This chain's CDR3 is CASSLGTGETGELFF.